This T cell receptor beta chain was profiled in a study of long-term antiretroviral therapy in people with HIV. About the research overall: When the earliest samples were collected, ART was typically delayed until CD4 counts fell.

Version v3.0 of the immunoSEQ assay was performed at survey level. Only in-frame clones appear in the TCRdb table, and some are missing; sequencing was by immunoSEQ multiplex PCR. The table includes 30,000 to 40,000 clones, nearly 95% detected once. Findings of the study overall: Someone took the blood between about 2004 and 2017, maybe while older ART regimens were in use. Dominating the repertoire at all time points were the clones that expanded before ART.

In germline, CDR1 is KGHSH, CDR2 LQKENI. V gave up 6 bases and J gave up 8 bases, with 11 bases separating them. The CDR3 length is 13 residues. As to this clone: Its antigen is not identified.

Sequencing used unsorted PBMCs, obtained around 5.4 years after starting antiretroviral therapy. The chain uses TRBV18 and TRBJ1-6; D is undetermined. This TCR derives from a woman aged 45-59 years with HIV. The CDR3 nucleotides are TGTGCCAGCTCCCCGATCCAATATTCACCCCTCCACTTT. Translation: CASSPIQYSPLHF.